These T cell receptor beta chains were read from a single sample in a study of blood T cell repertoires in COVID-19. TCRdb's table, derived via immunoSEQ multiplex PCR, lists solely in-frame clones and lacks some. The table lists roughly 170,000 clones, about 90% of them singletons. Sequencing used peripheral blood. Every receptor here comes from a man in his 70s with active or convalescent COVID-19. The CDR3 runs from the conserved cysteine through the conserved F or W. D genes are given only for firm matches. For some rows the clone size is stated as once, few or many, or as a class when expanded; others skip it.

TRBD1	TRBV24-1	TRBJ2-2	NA	TGTGCCACCAGTGATACCGGGACAGGGGACACCGGGGAGCTGTTTTTT	CATSDTGTGDTGELFF
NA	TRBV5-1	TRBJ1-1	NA	TGCGCCAGCAGCGCGGACAGTTCAAACACTGAAGCTTTCTTT	CASSADSSNTEAFF
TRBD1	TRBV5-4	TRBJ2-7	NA	TGTGCCAGCAGCTGGACGGACAGGGGCGTCTACGAGCAGTACTTC	CASSWTDRGVYEQYF
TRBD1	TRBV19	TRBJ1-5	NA	TGTGCCAGTAGTATAGGACAGGGACTTAATCAGCCCCAGCATTTT	CASSIGQGLNQPQHF
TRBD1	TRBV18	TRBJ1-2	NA	TGTGCCAGCTCATCGGGGACAGGAAACAATGTAGAGGGCTACACCTTC	CASSSGTGNNVEGYTF
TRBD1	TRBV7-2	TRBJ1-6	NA	TGTGCCAGCAGCACAGGACAGGCCTATAATTCACCCCTCCACTTT	CASSTGQAYNSPLHF
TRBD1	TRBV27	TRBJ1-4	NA	TGTGCCAGCAGTTTTAACAGGGGCCGCGGGGAAAAACTGTTTTTT	CASSFNRGRGEKLFF
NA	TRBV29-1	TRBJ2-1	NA	TGCAGCGTTTTCAGGGGGGCCTACAATGAGCAGTTCTTC	CSVFRGAYNEQFF
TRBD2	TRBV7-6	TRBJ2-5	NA	TGTGCCAGCAGCATCGGACTAGCGGGGCCTCCAGAGACCCAGTACTTC	CASSIGLAGPPETQYF
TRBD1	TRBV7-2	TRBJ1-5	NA	TGTGCCAGCAGCTTAGCGGGGCAGGGGGCCAGAGGCAATCAGCCCCAGCATTTT	CASSLAGQGARGNQPQHF
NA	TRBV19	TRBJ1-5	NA	TGTGCCAGTACCCTGGGGGCGAGCAATCAGCCCCAGCATTTT	CASTLGASNQPQHF
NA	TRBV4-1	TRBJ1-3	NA	TGCGCCAGCAGCCAAGGCTCGGGATCTGGAAACACCATATATTTT	CASSQGSGSGNTIYF
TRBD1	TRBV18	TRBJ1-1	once	TGTGCCAGCTCACTAGGGACAGGGGGATTGAACACTGAAGCTTTCTTT	CASSLGTGGLNTEAFF
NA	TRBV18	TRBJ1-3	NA	TGTGCCAGCTCACCTCCAGCCCGGGGGGGAAACACCATATATTTT	CASSPPARGGNTIYF
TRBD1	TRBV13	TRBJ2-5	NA	TGTGCCAGCAGCCGTGGGACAGGGAAGTTGCTGGAGACCCAGTACTTC	CASSRGTGKLLETQYF
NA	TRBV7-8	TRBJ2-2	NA	TGTGCCAGCAGCTACCCGCTAGGGGGGGCGACCACCGGGGAGCTGTTTTTT	CASSYPLGGATTGELFF
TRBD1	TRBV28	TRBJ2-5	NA	TGTGCCAGCAGTTCCCCACCGGGACAGATTAAGACCCAGTACTTC	CASSSPPGQIKTQYF
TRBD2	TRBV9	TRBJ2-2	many	TGTGCCAGCAGCGTAGGACTAGCGGTCGGGGCCGGGGAGCTGTTTTTT	CASSVGLAVGAGELFF
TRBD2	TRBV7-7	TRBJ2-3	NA	TGTGCTAGCGGACAGGGACTAGCGGGAACAGATACGCAGTATTTT	CASGQGLAGTDTQYF